This is a list of T cell receptor beta chains from one sample in a study of blood T cell repertoires in COVID-19. The repertoire was sequenced with immunoSEQ multiplex PCR; TCRdb's copy has only in-frame clones and lacks some. The sample includes around 400,000 clones, 70% to 90% of them seen just once. The sequenced sample consisted of PBMCs or T cells enriched from blood (not recorded which). These receptors were taken from a woman aged 18-29 years who had been exposed to COVID-19. Each CDR3 is given with its conserved first and last residue. A D gene is named only where the DNA matches it firmly. Only part of the rows carry a size: once, few, many, or a class if the clone is expanded.

>NA|TRBJ1-6|TRBV30|NA
TGTGCCTGGAGTGGGGAGCAGATCTATAATTCACCCCTCCACTTT
CAWSGEQIYNSPLHF
>NA|TRBJ2-5|TRBV7-2|NA
TGTGCCAGCAGCCCATTCACGGGAGTGGAGACCCAGTACTTC
CASSPFTGVETQYF
>NA|TRBJ1-1|TRBV28|NA
TGTGCCAGCAGGGACACAGGAGCCCGGACTGAAGCTTTCTTT
CASRDTGARTEAFF
>NA|TRBJ2-2|TRBV4-3|NA
TGCGCCAGCAGCCAAGATGCGAGAGCGAACACCGGGGAGCTGTTTTTT
CASSQDARANTGELFF
>NA|TRBJ1-5|TRBV24-1|NA
TGTGCCACCAGTGATTTTCTTCTGGGGGCCGGGGATCAGCCCCAGCATTTT
CATSDFLLGAGDQPQHF
>NA|TRBJ2-1|TRBV4-1|NA
TGCGCCAGCAGCCAAGTAATCGGGTCGTTCAGAAATGAGCAGTTCTTC
CASSQVIGSFRNEQFF
>NA|TRBJ1-2|TRBV29-1|NA
TGCAGCGCCGCCCGGGTCCAAGCTAACTATGGCTACACCTTC
CSAARVQANYGYTF
>NA|TRBJ2-4|TRBV6-1|NA
TGTGCCAGCAGTGAACTCCTAGGAGGAGTAAACATTCAGTACTTC
CASSELLGGVNIQYF
>NA|TRBJ2-3|TRBV4-1|TRBD2
TGCGCCAGCAGCCAAGAGAAGCGGGGGGCCGCTAAAGGGGTCCCAGATACGCAGTATTTT
CASSQEKRGAAKGVPDTQYF
>NA|TRBJ2-1|TRBV2|TRBD2
TGTGCCAGCAGTGAGAGGCAGCGGGAGAACAATGAGCAGTTCTTC
CASSERQRENNEQFF
>NA|TRBJ1-5|TRBV19|NA
TGTGCCAGTAGCGAGTTACAGGGCCATCAGCCCCAGCATTTT
CASSELQGHQPQHF
>NA|TRBJ2-7|TRBV6-5|NA
TGTGCCAGCAGTCGCGACAGGCCTTCCTACGAGCAGTACTTC
CASSRDRPSYEQYF
>NA|TRBJ1-5|TRBV7-2|NA
TGTGCCAGCAGCTTAGCAGACGGGGGCAATCAGCCCCAGCATTTT
CASSLADGGNQPQHF
>NA|TRBJ1-5|TRBV6-1|NA
TGTGCCAGCAGTGACAACAGGGCTAGCAATCAGCCCCAGCATTTT
CASSDNRASNQPQHF
>NA|TRBJ1-1|TRBV29-1|NA
TGCAGCGTTGAGCCCAGCGGTAGTTCTGAAGCTTTCTTT
CSVEPSGSSEAFF
>NA|TRBJ2-3|TRBV18|TRBD2
TGTGCCAGCTCACCCCACGGAGTTAAGAGCGGGAGGACCTCAGATACGCAGTATTTT
CASSPHGVKSGRTSDTQYF
>many|TRBJ2-7|TRBV7-9|TRBD1
TGTGCCAGCAGTTTGGACAGGGGCGAGCAGTACTTC
CASSLDRGEQYF
>few|TRBJ2-2|TRBV9|TRBD1
TGTGCCAGCAGCTCCTGGGACAGGGGCGATAGCACCGGGGAGCTGTTTTTT
CASSSWDRGDSTGELFF
>NA|TRBJ1-6|TRBV5-1|TRBD1
TGCGCCAGCAGCTTACCGGGACAGGGAAATTCACCCCTCCACTTT
CASSLPGQGNSPLHF
>NA|TRBJ2-7|TRBV5-1|TRBD1
TGCGCCAGCAGCTTAGGGGGACAGGGGGCCGAGCAGTACTTC
CASSLGGQGAEQYF
>NA|TRBJ2-2|TRBV21-1|NA
TGTGCCAGCAGCAGGGTCCGCGACCGGGACACCGGGGAGCTGTTTTTT
CASSRVRDRDTGELFF
>NA|TRBJ1-5|TRBV12-3/TRBV12-4|NA
TGTGCCAGCAGTCCAGGACAGTTGATGCATTTT
CASSPGQLMHF
>NA|TRBJ2-7|TRBV28|NA
TGTGCCAGCAGTCTCTATTATATGAAGTTTGGTTCCTACGAGCAGTACTTC
CASSLYYMKFGSYEQYF